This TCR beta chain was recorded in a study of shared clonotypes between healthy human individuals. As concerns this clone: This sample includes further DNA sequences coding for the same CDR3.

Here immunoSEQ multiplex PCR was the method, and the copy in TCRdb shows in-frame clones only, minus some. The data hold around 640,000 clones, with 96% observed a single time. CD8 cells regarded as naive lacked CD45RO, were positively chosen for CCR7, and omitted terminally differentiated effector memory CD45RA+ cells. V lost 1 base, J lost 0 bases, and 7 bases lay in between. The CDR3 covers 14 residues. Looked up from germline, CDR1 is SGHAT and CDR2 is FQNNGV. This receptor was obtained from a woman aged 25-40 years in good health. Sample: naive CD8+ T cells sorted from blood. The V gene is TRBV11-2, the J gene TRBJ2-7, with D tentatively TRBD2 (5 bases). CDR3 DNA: TGTGCCAGCAGCTTAGCGGGGTCCTCCTACGAGCAGTACTTC. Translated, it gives CASSLAGSSYEQYF.